A single sample gave rise to the 10 T cell receptor beta chains below, sequenced in a study of a mutant IDH1 vaccine in newly diagnosed glioma. Data came from immunoSEQ multiplex PCR; TCRdb stores just in-frame clones and leaves some out. The sample includes 100,000 to 120,000 clones, roughly 90% seen only once; the top ten take 0.6% to 0.7%. No antigen has been assigned to these receptors. Time point in this sample: week 11, during vaccination. Each vaccine dose was 300 ug of mutant IDH1 20-mer peptide, with topical imiquimod. The source was PBMCs, collected from a glioma patient whose treatment included an IDH1 peptide vaccine. The receptors derive from a woman aged 50 to 60 with glioma.

The V call is TRBV6-5, the J call TRBJ2-1; D is possibly TRBD2 (6 bases). In germline, CDR1 is MNHEY, CDR2 SVGAGI. The CDR3 covers 15 residues. The V end lost 5 bases, the J end lost 9 bases, and 20 bases lay between the germline ends. DNA for the CDR3: TGTGCCAGCAGTCGCAAGTTAGGTACAGCGGGTGAGCAGTTCTTC. This translates into CASSRKLGTAGEQFF.

In this sample, this clone turned up once. The chain couples TRBV15 to TRBJ1-2; TRBD1 agrees at 7 bases. The CDR3 consists of 13 residues. Germline CDR1 reads LNHNV; CDR2 reads YYDKDF (reference sequence). The trim removed 1 base at V and 6 bases at J, leaving 2 bases unmatched. CDR3 in amino acids: CATSRGQGHGYTF. The CDR3 DNA is TGTGCCACCAGCAGAGGACAGGGACATGGCTACACCTTC.

The CDR3: CSASTANEQFF. The DNA for the CDR3 is TGCAGTGCTAGTACCGCGAATGAGCAGTTCTTC. This rearrangement joins TRBV20-1 to TRBJ2-1; D is uncertain. Looked up from germline, CDR1 is DFQATT and CDR2 is SNEGSKA (reference sequence). The CDR3 runs to 11 residues. V shed 3 bases and J shed 7 bases, with 7 bases lying between them.

This clone came up a few times. The chain joins TRBV27 to TRBJ2-7; no clear D. The CDR3 spans 13 residues. In germline, CDR1 is MNHEY, CDR2 SMNVEV (reference sequence). V was cut by 8 bases and J by 3 bases, with 14 bases left in between. The CDR3 region has the DNA TGTGCCAGCGCCCCGGCAAGTCTCTACGAGCAGTACTTC. This translates into CASAPASLYEQYF.

This chain connects TRBV2 to TRBJ2-5; 9 bases match TRBD1. Germline V gene sequence: CDR1 SNHLY, CDR2 FYNNEI. This CDR3 has 14 amino acids. Losses at the gene ends were 5 bases for V and 4 bases for J; bases not matched to a gene: 5. CDR3 sequence reads: CASSWDRARETQYF. In nucleotides, the CDR3 is TGTGCCAGCAGTTGGGACAGGGCGAGAGAGACCCAGTACTTC.

The chain is built from TRBV29-1 and TRBJ1-1, with 7 bases fitting TRBD1. Losses at the gene ends were 4 bases for V and 4 bases for J; bases not matched to a gene: 3. CDR3 length: 12 amino acids. Germline V gives CDR1 SQVTM, CDR2 ANQGSEA. The DNA of the CDR3 is TGCAGCGTTGCACAGGGGAGCACTGAAGCTTTCTTT. Translating gives CSVAQGSTEAFF.

The genes are TRBV6-6 and TRBJ2-7; D is unresolved. The CDR3 has 11 residues. Germline V gives CDR1 MNHNY, CDR2 SVGAGI (reference sequence). The V and J ends lost 4 bases and 6 bases respectively, with 7 bases between them. The CDR3 here is CASSSLGEQYF. DNA for the CDR3: TGTGCCAGCAGTTCCCTCGGCGAGCAGTACTTC.

V usage is TRBV13 and J usage is TRBJ2-5; no definite D call. Looked up from germline, CDR1 is PRHDT and CDR2 is FYEKMQ (reference sequence). The V gene lost 3 bases and the J gene lost 10 bases, with 18 bases spanning the gap. There are 14 residues in the CDR3. Written as DNA, the CDR3 is TGTGCCAGCAGCTTGAGCGTGAAGTGGGATGACCAGTACTTC. Amino acid sequence: CASSLSVKWDDQYF.

The CDR3 protein is CASSLRAGGSSYEQYF. The CDR3 region has the DNA TGTGCCAGCAGCCTCCGAGCGGGAGGAAGCTCCTACGAGCAGTACTTC. V and J are TRBV7-3 and TRBJ2-7; 9 bases are a match to TRBD2. Germline-derived CDR1 and CDR2 are SGHTA and FQGTGA. The CDR3 extends over 16 amino acids. The V gene end was trimmed by 5 bases and the J gene end by 0 bases; junction bases not matched to a gene: 8.

The chain is built from TRBV27 and TRBJ2-2; D remains unclear. V shed 4 bases and J shed 8 bases, with 8 bases lying between them. This CDR3 is 12 amino acids long. The germline gives CDR1 MNHEY, CDR2 SMNVEV (reference sequence). The CDR3 DNA reads TGTGCCAGCAGTTACTCTCGAGGGGAGCTGTTTTTT. Protein: CASSYSRGELFF.